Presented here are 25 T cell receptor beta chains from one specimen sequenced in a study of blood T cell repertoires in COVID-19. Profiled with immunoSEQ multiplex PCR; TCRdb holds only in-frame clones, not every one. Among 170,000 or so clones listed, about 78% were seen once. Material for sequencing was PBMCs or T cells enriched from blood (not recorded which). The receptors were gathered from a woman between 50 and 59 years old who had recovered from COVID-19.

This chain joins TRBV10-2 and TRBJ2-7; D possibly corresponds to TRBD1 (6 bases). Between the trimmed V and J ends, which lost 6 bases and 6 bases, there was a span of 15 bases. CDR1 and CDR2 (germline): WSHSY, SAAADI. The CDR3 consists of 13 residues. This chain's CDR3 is CASSAQGYGEQYF. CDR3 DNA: TGCGCCAGCAGCGCGCAGGGGTATGGCGAGCAGTACTTC.

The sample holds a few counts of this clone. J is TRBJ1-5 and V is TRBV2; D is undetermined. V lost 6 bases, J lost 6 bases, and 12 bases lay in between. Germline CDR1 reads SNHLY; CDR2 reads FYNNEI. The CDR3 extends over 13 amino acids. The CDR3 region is CASRNSGGQPQHF. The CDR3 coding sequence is TGTGCCAGCAGGAACTCGGGAGGTCAGCCCCAGCATTTT.

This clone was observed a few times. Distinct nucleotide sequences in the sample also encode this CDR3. The CDR3 spells CASSLEQGSSYEQYF. The DNA for the CDR3 is TGTGCCAGCAGCTTAGAACAGGGGTCCTCCTACGAGCAGTACTTC. V and J are TRBV7-2 and TRBJ2-7, with TRBD1 matching over 7 bases. V dropped 1 base and J dropped 0; count of bases not matched to a gene: 3. Germline assignment: CDR1 SGHTA and CDR2 FQGNSA. CDR3 length: 15 amino acids.

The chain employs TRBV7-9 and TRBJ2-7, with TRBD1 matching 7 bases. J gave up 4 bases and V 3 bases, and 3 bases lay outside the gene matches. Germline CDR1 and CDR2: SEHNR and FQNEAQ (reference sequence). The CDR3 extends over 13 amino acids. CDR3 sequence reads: CASSLGQLYEQYF. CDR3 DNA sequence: TGTGCCAGCAGCTTGGGACAGTTATACGAGCAGTACTTC.

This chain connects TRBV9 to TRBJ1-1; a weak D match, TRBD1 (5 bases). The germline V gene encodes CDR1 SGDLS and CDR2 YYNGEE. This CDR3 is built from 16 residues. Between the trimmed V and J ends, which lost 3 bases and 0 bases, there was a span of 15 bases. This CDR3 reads CASSDRRGHMNTEAFF. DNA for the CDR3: TGTGCCAGCAGCGACCGGAGGGGTCACATGAACACTGAAGCTTTCTTT.

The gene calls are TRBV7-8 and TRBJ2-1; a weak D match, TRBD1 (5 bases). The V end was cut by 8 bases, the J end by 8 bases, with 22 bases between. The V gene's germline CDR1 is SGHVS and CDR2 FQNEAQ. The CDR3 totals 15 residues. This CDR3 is CASRKGAGQGYEQFF. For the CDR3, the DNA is TGTGCCAGCCGAAAAGGGGCAGGTCAAGGTTATGAGCAGTTCTTC.

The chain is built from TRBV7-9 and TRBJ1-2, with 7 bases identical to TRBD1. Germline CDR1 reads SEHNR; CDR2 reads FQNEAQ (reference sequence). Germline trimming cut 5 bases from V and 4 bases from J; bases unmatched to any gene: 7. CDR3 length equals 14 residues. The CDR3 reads CASSRQGSGYGYTF. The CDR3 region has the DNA TGTGCCAGCAGCCGACAGGGATCCGGCTATGGCTACACCTTC. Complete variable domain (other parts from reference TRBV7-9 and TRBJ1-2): DTGVSQNPRHKITKRGQNVTFRCDPISEHNRLYWYRQTLGQGPEFLTYFQNEAQLEKSRLLSDRFSAERPKGSFSTLEIQRTEQGDSAMYLCASSRQGSGYGYTFGSGTRLTVV.

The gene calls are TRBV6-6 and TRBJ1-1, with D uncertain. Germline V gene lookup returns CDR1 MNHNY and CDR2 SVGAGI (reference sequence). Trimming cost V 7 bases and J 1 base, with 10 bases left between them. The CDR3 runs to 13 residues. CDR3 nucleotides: TGTGCCAGCACCCCGGCGGGGAACACTGAAGCTTTCTTT. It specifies CASTPAGNTEAFF.

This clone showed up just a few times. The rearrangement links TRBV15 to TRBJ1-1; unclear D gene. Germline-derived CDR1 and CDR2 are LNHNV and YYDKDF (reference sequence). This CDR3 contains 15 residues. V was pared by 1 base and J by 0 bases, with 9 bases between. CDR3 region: CATSRVRGVNTEAFF. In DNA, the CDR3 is TGTGCCACCAGCAGAGTTCGGGGAGTGAACACTGAAGCTTTCTTT.

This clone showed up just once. Here the CDR3 DNA reads TGTGCCAGCAGCTTCGGAAAACAGGGGGCGATTTACAATGAGCAGTTCTTC. Amino acid sequence: CASSFGKQGAIYNEQFF. The chain has TRBV11-2 and TRBJ2-1; the match to TRBD1 covers 9 bases. Germline V gene sequence: CDR1 SGHAT, CDR2 FQNNGV. This CDR3 comprises 17 residues. V dropped 3 bases and J dropped 4; count of bases not matched to a gene: 10.

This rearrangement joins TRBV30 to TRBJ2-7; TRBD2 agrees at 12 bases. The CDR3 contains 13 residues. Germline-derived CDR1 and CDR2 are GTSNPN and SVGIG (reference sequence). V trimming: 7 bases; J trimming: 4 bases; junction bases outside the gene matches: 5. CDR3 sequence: CASTSGSGYEQYF. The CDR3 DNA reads TGTGCCTCGACTAGCGGGAGCGGTTACGAGCAGTACTTC.

The CDR3 is CASSAGQGRYEQYF. The CDR3 DNA follows: TGTGCCAGCAGTGCGGGACAGGGCCGCTACGAGCAGTACTTC. The V call is TRBV27, the J call TRBJ2-7, with 9 bases fitting TRBD1. The V and J ends lost 5 bases and 3 bases, in that order; junction bases with no gene match: 5. CDR3 length: 14 amino acids. CDR1 and CDR2 (germline): MNHEY, SMNVEV (reference sequence).

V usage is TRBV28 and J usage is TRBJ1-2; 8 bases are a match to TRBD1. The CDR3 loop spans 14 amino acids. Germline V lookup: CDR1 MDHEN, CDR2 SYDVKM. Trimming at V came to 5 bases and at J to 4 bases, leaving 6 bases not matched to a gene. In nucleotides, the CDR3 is TGTGCCAGCAGTCGACAGGGGATCCCCTATGGCTACACCTTC. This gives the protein CASSRQGIPYGYTF.

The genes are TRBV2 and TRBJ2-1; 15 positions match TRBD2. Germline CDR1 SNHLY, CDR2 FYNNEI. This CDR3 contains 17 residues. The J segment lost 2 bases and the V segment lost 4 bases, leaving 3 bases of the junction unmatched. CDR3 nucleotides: TGTGCCAGCAGTGGGGGACTAGCGGGAGGTACCTACAATGAGCAGTTCTTC. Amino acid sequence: CASSGGLAGGTYNEQFF.

The CDR3 DNA is TGTGCCAGCAGCTTGGCTCTCCCCCCCTACGAGCAGTACTTC. Protein sequence: CASSLALPPYEQYF. This chain uses TRBV5-6 with TRBJ2-7; D unclear. V was shortened by 0 bases and J by 2 bases, with 9 bases between the two germline ends. The CDR3 spans 14 residues. Germline V CDR1 and CDR2: SGHDT, YYEEEE. The full variable domain, in which reference TRBV5-6 and TRBJ2-7 provide the parts outside the CDR3, is DAGVTQSPTHLIKTRGQQVTLRCSPKSGHDTVSWYQQALGQGPQFIFQYYEEEERQRGNFPDRFSGHQFPNYSSELNVNALLLGDSALYLCASSLALPPYEQYFGPGTRLTVT.

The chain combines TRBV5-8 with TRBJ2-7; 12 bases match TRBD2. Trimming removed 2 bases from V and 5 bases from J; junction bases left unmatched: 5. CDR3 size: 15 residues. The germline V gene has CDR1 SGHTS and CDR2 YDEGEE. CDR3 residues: CASSFGLAGGDEQYF. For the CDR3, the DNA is TGTGCCAGCAGCTTTGGGCTAGCGGGAGGGGACGAGCAGTACTTC.

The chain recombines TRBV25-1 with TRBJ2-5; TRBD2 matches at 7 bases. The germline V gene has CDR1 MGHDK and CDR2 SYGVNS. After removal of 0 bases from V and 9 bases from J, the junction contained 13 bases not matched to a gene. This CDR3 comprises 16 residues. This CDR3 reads CASSEYASGVGGAQYF. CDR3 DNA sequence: TGTGCCAGCAGTGAATACGCCAGCGGGGTGGGAGGTGCCCAGTACTTC.

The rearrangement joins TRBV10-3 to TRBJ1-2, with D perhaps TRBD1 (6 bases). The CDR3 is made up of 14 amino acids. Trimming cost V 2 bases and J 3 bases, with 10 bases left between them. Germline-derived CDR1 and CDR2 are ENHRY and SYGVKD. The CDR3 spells CAISEGGSDYGYTF. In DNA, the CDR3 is TGTGCCATCAGTGAGGGGGGCAGTGACTATGGCTACACCTTC.

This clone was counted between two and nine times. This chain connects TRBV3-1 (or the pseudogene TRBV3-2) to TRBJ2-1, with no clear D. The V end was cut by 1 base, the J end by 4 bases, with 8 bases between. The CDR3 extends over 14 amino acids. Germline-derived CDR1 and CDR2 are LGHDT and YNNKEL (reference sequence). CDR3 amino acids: CASSQVTRYNEQFF. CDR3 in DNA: TGTGCCAGCAGCCAAGTAACTCGGTACAATGAGCAGTTCTTC.

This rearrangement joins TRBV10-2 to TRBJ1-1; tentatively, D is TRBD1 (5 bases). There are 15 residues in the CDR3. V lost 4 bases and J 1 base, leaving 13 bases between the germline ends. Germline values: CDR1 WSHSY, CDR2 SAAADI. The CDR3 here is CASSGLGGRNTEAFF. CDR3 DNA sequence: TGCGCCAGCAGTGGTCTTGGGGGGAGGAACACTGAAGCTTTCTTT.

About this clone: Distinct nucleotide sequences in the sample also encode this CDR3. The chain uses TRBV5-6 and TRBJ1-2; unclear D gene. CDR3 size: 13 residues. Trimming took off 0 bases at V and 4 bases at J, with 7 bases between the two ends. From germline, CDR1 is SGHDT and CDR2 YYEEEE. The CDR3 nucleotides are TGTGCCAGCAGCTTGGTCGGCGGCTATGGCTACACCTTC. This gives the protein CASSLVGGYGYTF.

CDR3 sequence reads: CASSSGGNTEAFF. The CDR3 nucleotides read TGTGCCAGCAGCTCGGGGGGGAACACTGAAGCTTTCTTT. The chain links TRBV11-3 to TRBJ1-1; a possible D gene is TRBD1 (5 bases). Looked up from germline, CDR1 is SGHNT and CDR2 is YENEEA. V lost 4 bases to trimming and J lost 1 base, with 7 bases between them. The CDR3 covers 13 residues.

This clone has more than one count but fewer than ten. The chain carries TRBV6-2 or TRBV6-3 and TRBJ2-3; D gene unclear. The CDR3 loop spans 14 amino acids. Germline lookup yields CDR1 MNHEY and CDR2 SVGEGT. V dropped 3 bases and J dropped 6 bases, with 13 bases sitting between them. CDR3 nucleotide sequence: TGTGCCAGCAGTTATCCTTCGGGTCCTGATACGCAGTATTTT. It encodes CASSYPSGPDTQYF.

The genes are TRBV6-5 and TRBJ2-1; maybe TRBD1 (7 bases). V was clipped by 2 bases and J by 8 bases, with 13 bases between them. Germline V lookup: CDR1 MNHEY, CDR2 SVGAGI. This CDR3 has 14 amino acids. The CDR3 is CASSYQGRGDEQFF. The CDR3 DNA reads TGTGCCAGCAGTTACCAGGGCAGGGGGGATGAGCAGTTCTTC.

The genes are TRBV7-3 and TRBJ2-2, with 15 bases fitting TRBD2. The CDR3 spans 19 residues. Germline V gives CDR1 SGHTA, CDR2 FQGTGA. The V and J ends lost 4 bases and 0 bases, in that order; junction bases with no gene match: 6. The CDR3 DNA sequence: TGTGCCAGCAGCTCCGGGACTAGCGGGAGGACCTCGAACACCGGGGAGCTGTTTTTT. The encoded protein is CASSSGTSGRTSNTGELFF.